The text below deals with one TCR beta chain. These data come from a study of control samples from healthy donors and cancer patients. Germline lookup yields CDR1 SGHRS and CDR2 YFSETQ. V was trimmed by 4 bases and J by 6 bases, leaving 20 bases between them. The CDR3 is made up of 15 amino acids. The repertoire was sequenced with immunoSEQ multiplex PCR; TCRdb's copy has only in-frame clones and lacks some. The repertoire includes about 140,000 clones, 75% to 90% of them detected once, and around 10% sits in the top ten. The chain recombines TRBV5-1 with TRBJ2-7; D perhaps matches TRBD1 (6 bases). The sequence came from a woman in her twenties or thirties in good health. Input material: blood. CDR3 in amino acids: CASSPGTAGDGEQYF. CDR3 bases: TGCGCCAGCAGCCCCGGAACGGCAGGGGACGGCGAGCAGTACTTC. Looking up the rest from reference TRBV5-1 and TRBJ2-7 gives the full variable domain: KAGVTQTPRYLIKTRGQQVTLSCSPISGHRSVSWYQQTPGQGLQFLFEYFSETQRNKGNFPGRFSGRQFSNSRSEMNVSTLELGDSALYLCASSPGTAGDGEQYFGPGTRLTVT.